This passage covers 12 T cell receptor beta chains from one sample sequenced in a study of Ad26.COV2.S vaccination and SARS-CoV-2 variants. The treatment denotes: roughly 20 received Ad26.COV2.S at low or high dose, single or two shots; 5 received placebo; per-sample allocation not given. Material that was analyzed had been drawn on day 63 after the first vaccine or placebo injection. The table came from immunoSEQ multiplex PCR; TCRdb's copy has only in-frame clones and leaves some out. This table has 300,000 to 400,000 clones, around 88% appearing once. The sample was peripheral blood, taken in a trial of Ad26.COV2.S vaccine versus placebo. These receptors all come from a person between 18 and 60 years old who received the Ad26.COV2.S COVID-19 vaccine or a placebo.

This chain connects TRBV24-1 to TRBJ2-2, with D possibly being TRBD1 (6 bases). The CDR3 runs 17 residues. CDR1 KGHDR and CDR2 SFDVKD come from the germline V gene. The V gene lost 5 bases and the J gene lost 5 bases, with 20 bases spanning the gap. In DNA form, the CDR3 reads TGTGCCACCAGTGGTCCCGTACAGGGCGTTTTGACCGGGGAGCTGTTTTTT. It specifies CATSGPVQGVLTGELFF.

The sample holds a few counts of this clone. In DNA, the CDR3 is TGTGCCAGCTCACGGGGACCCCCTGAAGTCCTCCACTTT. This encodes CASSRGPPEVLHF. The chain employs TRBV18 and TRBJ1-6, with a weak D call TRBD1 (5 bases). CDR3 length: 13 residues. Germline CDR1 reads KGHSH; CDR2 reads LQKENI. V was cut by 4 bases and J by 15 bases, with 16 bases left in between.

This rearrangement joins TRBV5-1 to TRBJ2-3; 7 bases line up with TRBD2. The germline gives CDR1 SGHRS, CDR2 YFSETQ. This CDR3 spans 16 amino acids. V lost 0 bases and J lost 2; bases outside the gene matches: 6. The CDR3 coding sequence is TGCGCCAGCAGCTTGGTCCCCGGGGGGAACACAGATACGCAGTATTTT. It translates to CASSLVPGGNTDTQYF.

V is TRBV6-1 and J is TRBJ2-1; 8 bases align to TRBD2. Germline CDR1 is MNHNS and CDR2 is SASEGT. Trimming took 0 bases from V and 0 from J; bases not matched to a gene: 10. The CDR3 covers 19 residues. CDR3 bases: TGTGCCAGCAGTGAAGCGCTCAGCGGGGGTGCTATCTCCTACAATGAGCAGTTCTTC. It yields the protein CASSEALSGGAISYNEQFF.

The rearrangement uses TRBV30 and TRBJ2-7, with D perhaps given as TRBD1 or TRBD2 (5 bases each). Trimming shortened V by 5 bases and J by 0 bases, and 14 bases separated the two germline ends. Germline CDR1 and CDR2: GTSNPN and SVGIG (reference sequence). The CDR3 contains 14 residues. The CDR3 DNA sequence: TGTGCCTGGGGGACCCCAGGGAGCTCCTACGAGCAGTACTTC. Its protein product is CAWGTPGSSYEQYF.

The genes are TRBV7-3 and TRBJ2-5, with 9 positions matching TRBD1. The trim removed 5 bases at V and 5 bases at J, leaving 9 bases unmatched. Germline values: CDR1 SGHTA, CDR2 FQGTGA. The CDR3 spans 15 residues. CDR3 nucleotide sequence: TGTGCCAGCAGCCCAAGGGGACAGGGTGGCGAGACCCAGTACTTC. It translates to CASSPRGQGGETQYF.

The CDR3 nucleotides read TGTGCCAGCAGGTCCTCAGGGACAGATACGCAGTATTTT. Translated: CASRSSGTDTQYF. The rearrangement uses TRBV7-9 and TRBJ2-3, with D possibly being TRBD1 (5 bases). The V gene's germline CDR1 is SEHNR and CDR2 FQNEAQ (reference sequence). V lost 6 bases and J lost 3, with 10 bases in between. The CDR3 consists of 13 residues. The full variable domain, completed using reference TRBV7-9 and TRBJ2-3, is DTGVSQNPRHKITKRGQNVTFRCDPISEHNRLYWYRQTLGQGPEFLTYFQNEAQLEKSRLLSDRFSAERPKGSFSTLEIQRTEQGDSAMYLCASRSSGTDTQYFGPGTRLTVL.

The chain uses TRBV28 and TRBJ2-7; D gene ambiguous. With 1 base removed from V and 7 bases from J, the gap between germline ends came to 11 bases. Germline loops: CDR1 MDHEN, CDR2 SYDVKM. The CDR3 consists of 13 residues. CDR3 sequence (DNA): TGTGCCAGCAGTTTATTGGGAAATAGGGAGCAGTACTTC. Residues: CASSLLGNREQYF.

The rearrangement uses TRBV18 and TRBJ1-1; D is undetermined. The CDR3 is 12 residues long. V lost 3 bases and J 2 bases, leaving 4 bases between the germline ends. In germline, CDR1 is KGHSH, CDR2 LQKENI. CDR3 residues: CASSPYNTEAFF. The CDR3 DNA is TGTGCCAGCTCACCCTACAACACTGAAGCTTTCTTT. The full variable domain, in which reference TRBV18 and TRBJ1-1 provide the parts outside the CDR3, is NAGVMQNPRHLVRRRGQEARLRCSPMKGHSHVYWYRQLPEEGLKFMVYLQKENIIDESGMPKERFSAEFPKEGPSILRIQQVVRGDSAAYFCASSPYNTEAFFGQGTRLTVV.

The J gene is TRBJ1-1, the V gene TRBV15; D not resolved. The CDR3 loop spans 11 amino acids. V was clipped by 3 bases and J by 8 bases, with 7 bases between them. Per the germline V gene, CDR1 is LNHNV and CDR2 is YYDKDF (reference sequence). The CDR3 bases are TGTGCCACCAGCAGGGACCTCGAAGCTTTCTTT. It translates to CATSRDLEAFF.

This chain connects TRBV28 to TRBJ2-7, with 9 bases that match TRBD1. Losses at the gene ends were 2 bases for V and 0 bases for J; bases not matched to a gene: 8. This CDR3 comprises 17 residues. Germline V gene sequence: CDR1 MDHEN, CDR2 SYDVKM. The CDR3 DNA follows: TGTGCCAGCAGTTTACCTCCGGGACAGGGAAGCTCCTACGAGCAGTACTTC. Translated, it gives CASSLPPGQGSSYEQYF.

The chain carries TRBV6-4 and TRBJ1-1; possibly TRBD1 for D (6 bases). This CDR3 region has 17 residues. Trimming took 4 bases from V and 1 from J, leaving 19 bases between them. The germline gives CDR1 MRHNA, CDR2 SNTAGT. CDR3 sequence: CASSATGLGYSNTEAFF. The DNA of the CDR3 is TGTGCCAGCAGTGCCACAGGGTTAGGCTATTCGAACACTGAAGCTTTCTTT.